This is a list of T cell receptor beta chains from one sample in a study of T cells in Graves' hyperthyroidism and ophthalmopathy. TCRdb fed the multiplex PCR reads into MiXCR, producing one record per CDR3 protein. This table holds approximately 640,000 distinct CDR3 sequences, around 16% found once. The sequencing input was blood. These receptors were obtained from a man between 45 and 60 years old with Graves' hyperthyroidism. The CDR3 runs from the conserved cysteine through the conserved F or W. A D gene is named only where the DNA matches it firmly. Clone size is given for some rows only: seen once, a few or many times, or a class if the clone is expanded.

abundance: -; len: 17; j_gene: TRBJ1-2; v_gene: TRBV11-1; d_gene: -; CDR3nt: TGTGCCAGCAGCTCCCCCTCTACATTGACGGGAAGTTATGGCTACACCTTC; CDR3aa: CASSSPSTLTGSYGYTF
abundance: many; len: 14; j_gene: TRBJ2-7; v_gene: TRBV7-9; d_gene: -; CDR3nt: TGTGCCAGCAGCTTAGCCGGGGGTAACTACGAGCAGTACTTC; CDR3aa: CASSLAGGNYEQYF
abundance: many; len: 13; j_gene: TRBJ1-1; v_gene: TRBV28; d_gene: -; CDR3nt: TGTGCCAGCAGTTTATCAGGGTTCACTGAAGCTTTCTTT; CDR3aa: CASSLSGFTEAFF
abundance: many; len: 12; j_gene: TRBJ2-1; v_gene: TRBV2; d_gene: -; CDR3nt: TGTGCCAGCGCAGAGTCCGGCAATGAGCAGTTCTTC; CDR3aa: CASAESGNEQFF
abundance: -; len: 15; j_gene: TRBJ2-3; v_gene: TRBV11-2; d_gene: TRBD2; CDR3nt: TGTGCCAGCAGCCCCCTAGCGGGAGCCTTGGATACGCAGTATTTT; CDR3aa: CASSPLAGALDTQYF
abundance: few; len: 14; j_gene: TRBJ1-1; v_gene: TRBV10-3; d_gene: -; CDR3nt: TGTGCCACTCTAGGCCAATCGAAGAACACTGAAGCTTTCTTT; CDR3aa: CATLGQSKNTEAFF
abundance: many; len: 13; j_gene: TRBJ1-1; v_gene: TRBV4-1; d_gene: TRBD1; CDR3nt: TGCGCCAGCAGCCACGGGACAGGGTTCGGAGCTTTCTTT; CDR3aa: CASSHGTGFGAFF
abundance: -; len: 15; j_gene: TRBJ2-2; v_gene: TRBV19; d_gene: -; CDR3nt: TGTGCCAGTAGTATAACGACAGGCAGAACCGGGGAGCTGTTTTTT; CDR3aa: CASSITTGRTGELFF
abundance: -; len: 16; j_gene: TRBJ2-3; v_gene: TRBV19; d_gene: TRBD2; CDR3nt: TGTGCCAGTAGTTCCGTAGCGGGATCCGGCACAGATACGCAGTATTTT; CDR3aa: CASSSVAGSGTDTQYF
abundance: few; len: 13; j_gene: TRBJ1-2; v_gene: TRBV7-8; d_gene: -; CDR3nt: TGTGCCAGCAGCTTAGAAGAGTACTATGGCTACACCTTC; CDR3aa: CASSLEEYYGYTF
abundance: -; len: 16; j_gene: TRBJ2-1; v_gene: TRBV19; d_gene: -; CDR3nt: TGTGCCAGTAGTATAGAATATGGGGCCCGGACAAAGGAGCAGTTCTTC; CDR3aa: CASSIEYGARTKEQFF
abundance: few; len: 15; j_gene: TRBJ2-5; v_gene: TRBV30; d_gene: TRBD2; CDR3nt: TGTGCCTGGAGTGACGGGACTAGTGGAGGGGAGACCCAGTACTTC; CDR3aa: CAWSDGTSGGETQYF
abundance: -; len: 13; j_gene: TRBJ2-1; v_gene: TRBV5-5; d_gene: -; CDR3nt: TGTGCCAGCAGCTTGGGACAATTAAATGAGCAGTTCTTC; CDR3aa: CASSLGQLNEQFF
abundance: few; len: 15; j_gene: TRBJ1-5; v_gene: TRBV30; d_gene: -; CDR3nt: TGTGCCTGGAATTCAGTCGGGGTCGGCAATCAGCCCCAGCATTTT; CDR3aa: CAWNSVGVGNQPQHF
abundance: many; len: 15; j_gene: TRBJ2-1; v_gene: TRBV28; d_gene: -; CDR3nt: TGTGCCAGCAGTTTTGGGCAGAGCTCCTACAATGAGCAGTTCTTC; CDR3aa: CASSFGQSSYNEQFF
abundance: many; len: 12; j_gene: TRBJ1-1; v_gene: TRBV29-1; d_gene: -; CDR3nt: TGCAGCGTTGAAGATCGTAGCACTGAAGCTTTCTTT; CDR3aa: CSVEDRSTEAFF
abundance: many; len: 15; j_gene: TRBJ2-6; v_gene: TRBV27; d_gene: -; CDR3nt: TGTGCCAGCAGTCTTTTCTCCCCTGGGGCCAACGTCCTGACTTTC; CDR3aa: CASSLFSPGANVLTF
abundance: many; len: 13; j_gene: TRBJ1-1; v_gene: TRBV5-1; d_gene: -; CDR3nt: TGCGCCAGCATGCGTTCGGGGAGCACTGAAGCTTTCTTT; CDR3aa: CASMRSGSTEAFF
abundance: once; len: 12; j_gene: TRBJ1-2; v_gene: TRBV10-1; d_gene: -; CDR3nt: TGCGCCAGCAGTGAGAACCTCTATGGCTACACCTTC; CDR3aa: CASSENLYGYTF
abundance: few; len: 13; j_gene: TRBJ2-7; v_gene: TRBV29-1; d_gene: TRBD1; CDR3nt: TGCAGCGCTGGACCGGGACAGGCCACCGAGCAGTACTTC; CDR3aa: CSAGPGQATEQYF
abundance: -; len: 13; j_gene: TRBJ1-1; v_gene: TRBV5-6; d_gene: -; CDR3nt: TGTGCCAGCAGCTTGGACGAGAACACTGAAGCTTTCTTT; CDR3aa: CASSLDENTEAFF
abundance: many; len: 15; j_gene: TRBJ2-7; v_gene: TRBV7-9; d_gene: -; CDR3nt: TGTGCCAGCACCTCCATACAGGGAAGCTCCTACGAGCAGTACTTC; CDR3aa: CASTSIQGSSYEQYF
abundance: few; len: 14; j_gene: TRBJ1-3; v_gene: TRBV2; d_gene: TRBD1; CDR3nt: TGTGCCAGCAAGGGACAGTCCTCTGGAAACACCATATATTTT; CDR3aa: CASKGQSSGNTIYF
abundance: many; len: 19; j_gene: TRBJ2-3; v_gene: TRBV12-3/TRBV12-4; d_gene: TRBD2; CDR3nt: TGTGCCAGCAGTTTATGGGCTAGCGGGAGAGGGGAAAGCACAGATACGCAGTATTTT; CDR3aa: CASSLWASGRGESTDTQYF
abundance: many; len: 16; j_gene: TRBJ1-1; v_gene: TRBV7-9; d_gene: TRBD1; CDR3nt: TGTGCCAGCAGCTTACCCACAGGGGGGGTGGGCACTGAAGCTTTCTTT; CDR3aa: CASSLPTGGVGTEAFF
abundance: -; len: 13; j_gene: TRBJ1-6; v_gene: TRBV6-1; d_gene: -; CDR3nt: TGTGCCAGCAGCCTCCCCGGTTATTCACCCCTCCACTTT; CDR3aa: CASSLPGYSPLHF
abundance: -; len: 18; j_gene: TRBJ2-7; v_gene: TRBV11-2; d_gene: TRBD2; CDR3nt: TGTGCCAGCAGCCAGCGTTTACCGGGACTAGCGCTGAACTACGAGCAGTACTTC; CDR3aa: CASSQRLPGLALNYEQYF
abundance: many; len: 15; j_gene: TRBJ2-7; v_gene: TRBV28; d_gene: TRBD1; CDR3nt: TGTGCCAGCAGCTTCCGGGACAGGGGGCCCTACGAGCAGTACTTC; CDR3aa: CASSFRDRGPYEQYF
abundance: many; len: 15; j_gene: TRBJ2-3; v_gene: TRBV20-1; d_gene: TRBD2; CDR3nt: TGCAGTGCGGAGGAGGCACTAGCGGTCACAGATACGCAGTATTTT; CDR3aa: CSAEEALAVTDTQYF
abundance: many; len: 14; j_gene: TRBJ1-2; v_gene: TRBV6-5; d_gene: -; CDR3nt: TGTGCCAGCAGTTACTCGACGGGGGGCGGCGGCTACACCTTC; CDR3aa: CASSYSTGGGGYTF
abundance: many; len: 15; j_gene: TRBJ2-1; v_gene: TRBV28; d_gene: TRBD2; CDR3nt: TGTGCCAGCAGCCCCGGGGGGGGCGGGAGGAATGAGCAGTTCTTC; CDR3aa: CASSPGGGGRNEQFF
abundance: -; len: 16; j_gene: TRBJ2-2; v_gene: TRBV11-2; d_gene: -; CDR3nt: TGTGCCAGCAGCCCCCTTCCCAGGGTCGGCACCGGGGAGCTGTTTTTT; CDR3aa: CASSPLPRVGTGELFF
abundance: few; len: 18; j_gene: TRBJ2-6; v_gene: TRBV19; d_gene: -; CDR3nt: TGTGCCAGTAGTACACTAGGCATTGAAAGCTCTGGGGCCAACGTCCTGACTTTC; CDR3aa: CASSTLGIESSGANVLTF
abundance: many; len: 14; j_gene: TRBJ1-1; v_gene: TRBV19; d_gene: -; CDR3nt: TGTGCCAGTAAATCGGAAAGCAGGGGAACTGAAGCTTTCTTT; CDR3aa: CASKSESRGTEAFF
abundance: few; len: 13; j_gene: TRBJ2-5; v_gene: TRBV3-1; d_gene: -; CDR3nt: TGTGCCAGCGTATCAGTGGGGCAAGAGACCCAGTACTTC; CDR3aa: CASVSVGQETQYF
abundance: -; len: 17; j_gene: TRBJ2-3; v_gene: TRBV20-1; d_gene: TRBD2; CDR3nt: TGCAGTGCTAGAGATAGGACTAGCGGGACCTACACAGATACGCAGTATTTT; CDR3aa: CSARDRTSGTYTDTQYF
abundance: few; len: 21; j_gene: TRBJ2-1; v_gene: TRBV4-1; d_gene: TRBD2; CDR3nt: TGCGCCAGCAGCCTACTTCCCCCTTCCCGGCTAGCGGGAGGTTCCTACAATGAACAGTTCTTC; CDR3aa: CASSLLPPSRLAGGSYNEQFF
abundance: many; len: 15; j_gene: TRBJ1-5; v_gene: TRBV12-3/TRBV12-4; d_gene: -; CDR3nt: TGTGCCAGCAGCCACAGCGGACAGCCCGGTCAGCCCCAGCATTTT; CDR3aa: CASSHSGQPGQPQHF
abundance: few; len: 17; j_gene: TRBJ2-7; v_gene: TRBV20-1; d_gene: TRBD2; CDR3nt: TGCAGTGCTAGAGGGCAAGAACTAGCGGGGGTCTCCTACGAGCAGTACTTC; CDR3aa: CSARGQELAGVSYEQYF
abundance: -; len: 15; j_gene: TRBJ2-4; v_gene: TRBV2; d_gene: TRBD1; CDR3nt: TGTGCCAGCAGACCAACAGGGGGAGGCAAAAACATTCAGTACTTC; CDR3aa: CASRPTGGGKNIQYF
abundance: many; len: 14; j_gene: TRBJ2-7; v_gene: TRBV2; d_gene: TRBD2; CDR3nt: TGTGCCACCCAAAGAGAGACTAGCGGGACCGAGCAGTACTTC; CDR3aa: CATQRETSGTEQYF
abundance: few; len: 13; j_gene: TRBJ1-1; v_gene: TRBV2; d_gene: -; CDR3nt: TGTGCCAGCAGTGAGACAGGGAACACTGAAGCTTTCTTT; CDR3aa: CASSETGNTEAFF
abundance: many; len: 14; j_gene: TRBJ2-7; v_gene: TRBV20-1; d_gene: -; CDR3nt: TGCAGTGCTAGAGTATTAGGGGAAACCTACGAGCAGTACTTC; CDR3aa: CSARVLGETYEQYF
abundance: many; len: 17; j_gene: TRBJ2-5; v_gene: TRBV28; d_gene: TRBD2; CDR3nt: TGTGCCAGCAGTTTAGGGGCTAGCGGGAATAACCAAGAGACCCAGTACTTC; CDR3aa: CASSLGASGNNQETQYF
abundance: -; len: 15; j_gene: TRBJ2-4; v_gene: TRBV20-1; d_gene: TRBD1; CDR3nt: TGCAGTGCTTCCCGGGACAGGCTAGCCAAAAACATTCAGTACTTC; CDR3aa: CSASRDRLAKNIQYF
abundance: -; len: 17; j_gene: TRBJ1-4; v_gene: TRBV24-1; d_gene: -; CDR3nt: TGTGCCACCAGTGATGTTGGGGCCTCCGAGGAGGAAGAAAAACTGTTTTTT; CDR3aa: CATSDVGASEEEEKLFF
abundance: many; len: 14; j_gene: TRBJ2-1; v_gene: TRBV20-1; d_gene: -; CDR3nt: TGCAGTGCTAGTGGGCGGAACCGCGGGGATGAGCAGTTCTTC; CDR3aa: CSASGRNRGDEQFF
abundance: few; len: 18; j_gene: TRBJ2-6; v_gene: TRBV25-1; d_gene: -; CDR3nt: TGTGCCAGCAGTACACGAAATTCCTACCACTCTGGGGCCAACGTCCTGACTTTC; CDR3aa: CASSTRNSYHSGANVLTF
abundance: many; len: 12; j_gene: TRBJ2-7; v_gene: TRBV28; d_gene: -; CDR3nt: TGTGCCAGCAGCCTCCGCACCTACGAGCAGTACTTC; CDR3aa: CASSLRTYEQYF
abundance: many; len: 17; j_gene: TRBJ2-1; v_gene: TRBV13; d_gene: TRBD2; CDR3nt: TGTGCCAGCACCTCTTCTCCACTAGCGGGAGGGAACAATGAGCAGTTCTTC; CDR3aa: CASTSSPLAGGNNEQFF
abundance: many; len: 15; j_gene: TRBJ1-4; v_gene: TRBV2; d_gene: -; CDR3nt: TGTGCCAGCAGTGAAGCGCAAGGGAGGGAAGAAAAACTGTTTTTT; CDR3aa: CASSEAQGREEKLFF
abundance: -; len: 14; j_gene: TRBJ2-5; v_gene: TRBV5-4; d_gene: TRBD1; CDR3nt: TGTGCCAGCAGACAGGGGCCAGATCAAGAGACCCAGTACTTC; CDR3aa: CASRQGPDQETQYF
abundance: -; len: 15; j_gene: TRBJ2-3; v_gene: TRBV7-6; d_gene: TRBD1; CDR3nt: TGTGCCAGCAGCTTAAACAGGGGATTGGGAGATACGCAGTATTTT; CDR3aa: CASSLNRGLGDTQYF
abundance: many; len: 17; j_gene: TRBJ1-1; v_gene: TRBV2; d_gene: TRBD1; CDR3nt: TGTGCCAGCAGTGGGGGGACAGGGGGCCAAATGAACACTGAAGCTTTCTTT; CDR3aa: CASSGGTGGQMNTEAFF
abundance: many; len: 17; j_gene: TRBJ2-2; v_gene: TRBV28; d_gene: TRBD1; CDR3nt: TGTGCCAGCAGTCTCGACCCCGGGACAGGGAGTACCGGGGAGCTGTTTTTT; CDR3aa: CASSLDPGTGSTGELFF
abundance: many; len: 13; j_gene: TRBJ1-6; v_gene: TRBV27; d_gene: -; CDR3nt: TGTGCCAGCAGTCACAGAGGATCTTCACCCCTCCACTTT; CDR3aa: CASSHRGSSPLHF
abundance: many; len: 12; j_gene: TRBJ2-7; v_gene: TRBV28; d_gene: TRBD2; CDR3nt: TGTGCCAGCAGGGAGACTAGCATCGAGCAGTACTTC; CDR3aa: CASRETSIEQYF